The clone carrying this T cell receptor beta chain was observed once. Profiling relied on immunoSEQ multiplex PCR, and the TCRdb table lists in-frame clones only, not all of them. This repertoire shows about 59,000 clones, 92% found once; its top ten account for roughly 2.2%. This sample was taken from a study of T cell changes during pregnancy in multiple sclerosis. Germline trimming cut 8 bases from V and 7 bases from J; bases unmatched to any gene: 8. Germline V gives CDR1 SQVTM, CDR2 ANQGSEA. The CDR3 is 14 amino acids. The material was peripheral blood, obtained in the first trimester of pregnancy. V is TRBV29-1 and J is TRBJ2-1, with 13 bases lining up with TRBD2. This TCR was sampled from a female donor with multiple sclerosis, enrolled in a pregnancy study. The CDR3 bases are TGCAGCTCTTGGACTAGCGGGAGATCGAATGAGCAGTTCTTC. This translates into CSSWTSGRSNEQFF.